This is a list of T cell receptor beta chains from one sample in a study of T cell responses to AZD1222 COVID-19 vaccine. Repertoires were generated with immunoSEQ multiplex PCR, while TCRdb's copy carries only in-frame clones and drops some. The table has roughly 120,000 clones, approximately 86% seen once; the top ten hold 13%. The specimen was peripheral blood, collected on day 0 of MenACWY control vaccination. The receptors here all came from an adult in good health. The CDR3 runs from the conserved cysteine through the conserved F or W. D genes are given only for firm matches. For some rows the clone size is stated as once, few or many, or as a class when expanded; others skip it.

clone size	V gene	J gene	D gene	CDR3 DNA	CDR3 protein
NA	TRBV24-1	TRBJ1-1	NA	TGTGCCACCAGTGACCCGGGGGTCGGCACTGAAGCTTTCTTT	CATSDPGVGTEAFF
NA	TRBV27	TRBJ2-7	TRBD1	TGTGCCAGCAGTTTAGGACAGGGAAGGGGCGAGCAGTACTTC	CASSLGQGRGEQYF
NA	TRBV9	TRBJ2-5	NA	TGTGCCAGCAGTCCTCTTAGTGGTGCAGGGGCAACCCAGTACTTC	CASSPLSGAGATQYF
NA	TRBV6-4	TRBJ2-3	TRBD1	TGTGCCAGCAGCACCACCCCAGGGGGCATAGGCACAGATACGCAGTATTTT	CASSTTPGGIGTDTQYF
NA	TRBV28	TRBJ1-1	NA	TGTGCCAGCAGTTTAGTCGCCCAGTGGCGCACTGAAGCTTTCTTT	CASSLVAQWRTEAFF
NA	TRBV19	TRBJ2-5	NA	TGTGCCAGTAGTATAGGGGGTCACCAAGAGACCCAGTACTTC	CASSIGGHQETQYF
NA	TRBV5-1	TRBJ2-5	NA	TGCGCCAGCAGCTTGTACCCAGAGACCCAGTACTTC	CASSLYPETQYF
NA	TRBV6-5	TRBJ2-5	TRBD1	TGTGCCAGCAGCAGGGACAGAAAAGAGACCCAGTACTTC	CASSRDRKETQYF
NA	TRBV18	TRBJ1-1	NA	TGTGCCAGCTCCCTTGGGGACATCGAAGCTTTCTTT	CASSLGDIEAFF
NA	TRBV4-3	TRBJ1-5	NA	TGCGCCAGCAGCCAAGCAGAGGGCAATCAGCCCCAGCATTTT	CASSQAEGNQPQHF
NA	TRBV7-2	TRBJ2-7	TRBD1	TGTGCCAGCAGCACCGGGACAGGGGGACGCGAGCAGTACTTC	CASSTGTGGREQYF
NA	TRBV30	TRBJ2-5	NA	TGTGCCTGGAGTCCAGATTGGGGCCTGAGGACCCAGTACTTC	CAWSPDWGLRTQYF
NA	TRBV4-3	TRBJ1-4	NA	TGCGCCAGCAGCCCATCCGAGGGCCGAGATGAAAAACTGTTTTTT	CASSPSEGRDEKLFF
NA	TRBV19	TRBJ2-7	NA	TGTGCCAGTAGTCAGCAGGGGTACTCCTACGAGCAGTACTTC	CASSQQGYSYEQYF
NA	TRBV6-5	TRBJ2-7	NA	TGTGCCAGCAGCCAACCGGGCTACGAGCAGTACTTC	CASSQPGYEQYF
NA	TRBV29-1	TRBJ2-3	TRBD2	TGCAGCGTTGTAGGACTAGCGGCTAGCACAGATACGCAGTATTTT	CSVVGLAASTDTQYF
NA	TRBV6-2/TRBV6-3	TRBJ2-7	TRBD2	TGTGCCAGCAGCCGAGGACTAGTCCACGAGCAGTACTTC	CASSRGLVHEQYF
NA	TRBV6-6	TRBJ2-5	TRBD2	TGTGCCAGCAGTTCCCCGGGACTAGCGGGGTTGGAGACCCAGTACTTC	CASSSPGLAGLETQYF
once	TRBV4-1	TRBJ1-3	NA	TGCGCCAGCAGTCGCACATGGCCTGGAAACACCATATATTTT	CASSRTWPGNTIYF
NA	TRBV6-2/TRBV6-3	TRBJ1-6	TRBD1	TGTGCCAGCAGTCGCCGCGGGACAGGGAAGAATTCACCCCTCCACTTT	CASSRRGTGKNSPLHF
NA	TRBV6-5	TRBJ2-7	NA	TGTGCCAGCAGCCGACTAGAGACTGGCGACGAGCAGTACTTC	CASSRLETGDEQYF
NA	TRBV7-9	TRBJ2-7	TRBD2	TGTGCCAGCAGCGGGGAGGGACTAGCGGGACCCACGAGCTCCTACGAGCAGTACTTC	CASSGEGLAGPTSSYEQYF
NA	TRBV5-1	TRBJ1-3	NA	TGCGCCAGCAGCTTGGCCGGACCGGCGGGAAACACCATATATTTT	CASSLAGPAGNTIYF
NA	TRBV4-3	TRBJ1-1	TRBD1	TGCGCCAGCAGCCAAGACCCGACAGGGGATATGACTGAAGCTTTCTTT	CASSQDPTGDMTEAFF
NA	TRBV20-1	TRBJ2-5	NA	TGCAGTGAGGCGGACCAAGAGACCCAGTACTTC	CSEADQETQYF
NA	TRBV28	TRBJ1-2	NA	TGTGCCAGCAGGCAGGGACTCTACACCTTC	CASRQGLYTF
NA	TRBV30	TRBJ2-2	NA	TGTGCCTGGAGTCAGGGGAACACCGGGGAGCTGTTTTTT	CAWSQGNTGELFF
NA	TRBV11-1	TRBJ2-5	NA	TGTGCCAGCAGCAAGGCGGGCTATGTCGGAGAGACCCAGTACTTC	CASSKAGYVGETQYF
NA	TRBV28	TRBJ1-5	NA	TGTGCCAGCCGCCCGGGGGTGAATCAGCCCCAGCATTTT	CASRPGVNQPQHF
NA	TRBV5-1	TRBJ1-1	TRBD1	TGCGCCAGCAGCACCGGACAGGGAGGTGAAGCTTTCTTT	CASSTGQGGEAFF
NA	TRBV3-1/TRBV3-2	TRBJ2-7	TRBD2	TGTGCCAGCAGCCCCTTAGCGGGGCACGAGCAGTACTTC	CASSPLAGHEQYF
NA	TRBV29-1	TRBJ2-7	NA	TGCAGCGTTCGGATGGGGTCCTACGAGCAGTACTTC	CSVRMGSYEQYF
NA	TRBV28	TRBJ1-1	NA	TGTGCCAGCCGACGGGGGCCGAACACTGAAGCTTTCTTT	CASRRGPNTEAFF
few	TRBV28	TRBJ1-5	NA	TGTGCCAGCAGTTTACGGTCTAAGGTATACGGACGGCCCCAGCATTTT	CASSLRSKVYGRPQHF
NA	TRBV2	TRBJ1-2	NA	TGTGCCAGCAGGATCGGAACTCTCTATGGCTACACCTTC	CASRIGTLYGYTF
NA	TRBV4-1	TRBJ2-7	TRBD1	TGCGCCAGCAGCCGAGGGACAGACTACGAGCAGTACTTC	CASSRGTDYEQYF
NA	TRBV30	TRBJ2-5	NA	TGTGCCTGGGGAGTAGCAATCCAAGAGACCCAGTACTTC	CAWGVAIQETQYF
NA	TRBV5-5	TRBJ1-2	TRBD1	TGTGCCAGCAGGCCTGGGGTCTCCGCAGGGGGGTCTGGCTACACCTTC	CASRPGVSAGGSGYTF
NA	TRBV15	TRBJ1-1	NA	TGTGCCACCAGCAGCGAACCCGGGTGGACTGAAGCTTTCTTT	CATSSEPGWTEAFF
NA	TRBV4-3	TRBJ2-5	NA	TGCGCCAGCAGCCAAGAGAGGAGGCATAGGGGAGAAGTTTCGGAGACCCAGTACTTC	CASSQERRHRGEVSETQYF
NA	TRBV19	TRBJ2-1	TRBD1	TGTGCCAGTAGTATTGGGGGACAGGGGGCGCTTGTTGAGCAGTTCTTC	CASSIGGQGALVEQFF
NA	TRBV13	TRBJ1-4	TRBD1	TGTGCCAGCAGCCGGGACAGGGGTGAAAAACTGTTTTTT	CASSRDRGEKLFF
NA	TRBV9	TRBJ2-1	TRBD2	TGTGCCAGCAGCGTAGGTAGCGGGGGGGCCTCTGAGCAGTTCTTC	CASSVGSGGASEQFF
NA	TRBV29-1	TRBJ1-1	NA	TGCAGCGTTGCGGTTATTTTGAACACTGAAGCTTTCTTT	CSVAVILNTEAFF
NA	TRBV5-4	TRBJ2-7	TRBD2	TGTGCCAGCAGCTTGGAAGGGACTAGCGGGGGAAGAATCTACGAGCAGTACTTC	CASSLEGTSGGRIYEQYF
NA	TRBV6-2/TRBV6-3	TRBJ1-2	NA	TGTGCCAGCAGTTACCAGGACAGAGTCTATGGCTACACCTTC	CASSYQDRVYGYTF
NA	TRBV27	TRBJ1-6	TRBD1	TGTGCCAGCAGCCGGGACAGAAATTCACCCCTCCACTTT	CASSRDRNSPLHF
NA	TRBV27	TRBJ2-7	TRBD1	TGTGCCAGCAGTGCCGGGACAGGGGCCTACGAGCAGTACTTC	CASSAGTGAYEQYF
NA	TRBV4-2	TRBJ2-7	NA	TGTGCCAGCAGCCAAGGACAGGTGGGGTACGAGCAGTACTTC	CASSQGQVGYEQYF
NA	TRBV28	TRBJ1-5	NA	TGTGCCAGCAGTTTAAGGATCCGGGCCCGCACAGGGCCCCAGCATTTT	CASSLRIRARTGPQHF